Following are 8 T cell receptor beta chains from one sample sequenced in a study of blood T cell repertoires in COVID-19. The method was immunoSEQ multiplex PCR; TCRdb's version includes in-frame clones alone and lacks a portion of them. Among 150,000 to 200,000 clones listed, more than 75% were seen once. Sequenced input: PBMCs or T cells enriched from blood (not recorded which). Every receptor here comes from a woman in her 50s with acute COVID-19.

The V and J genes are TRBV9 and TRBJ1-4; possibly TRBD1 for D (5 bases). CDR3 length: 15 amino acids. V lost 0 bases, J lost 4 bases, and 10 bases lay in between. Germline-derived CDR1 and CDR2 are SGDLS and YYNGEE. The CDR3 bases are TGTGCCAGCAGCGTAGCCGGGACTGATAATGAAAAACTGTTTTTT. Its protein product is CASSVAGTDNEKLFF.

V usage is TRBV19 and J usage is TRBJ1-6; maybe TRBD1 (5 bases). V was shortened by 3 bases and J by 4 bases, with 10 bases between the two germline ends. Germline CDR1 LNHDA, CDR2 SQIVND (reference sequence). CDR3 size: 15 residues. CDR3 residues: CASSIRQLYNSPLHF. CDR3 bases: TGTGCCAGTAGTATTCGACAGCTTTATAATTCACCCCTCCACTTT.

CDR3 bases: TGTGCCAGCACCCCGGGACAGGGGACCGGGGAGCTGTTTTTT. The encoded protein is CASTPGQGTGELFF. The V call is TRBV2, the J call TRBJ2-2; 10 bases align to TRBD1. Trimming at V came to 7 bases and at J to 5 bases, leaving 4 bases not matched to a gene. The CDR3 loop spans 14 amino acids. The germline CDR1 and CDR2 sequences are SNHLY and FYNNEI.

The chain carries TRBV5-1 and TRBJ1-4; 7 bases are shared with TRBD1. CDR3 length equals 14 residues. Germline loops: CDR1 SGHRS, CDR2 YFSETQ. Unmatched junction bases numbered 7, after V lost 6 bases and J lost 5 bases. The CDR3 nucleotides read TGCGCCAGCACCGGGGGACAGCCGAATGAAAAACTGTTTTTT. Translating gives CASTGGQPNEKLFF.

In this sample, this clone turned up once. This sequence joins TRBV6-5 and TRBJ2-1, with 7 bases fitting TRBD2. Germline CDR1 MNHEY, CDR2 SVGAGI. The V gene end was trimmed by 6 bases and the J gene end by 7 bases; junction bases not matched to a gene: 3. The CDR3 is 12 residues long. The CDR3 nucleotides read TGTGCCAGCAGCGTCGGGGGGAATGAGCAGTTCTTC. It yields the protein CASSVGGNEQFF.

This chain uses TRBV12-3 or TRBV12-4 with TRBJ2-5; D is perhaps TRBD1 (5 bases). Trimming stripped 6 bases from V and 5 bases from J, with 13 bases between. The CDR3 is made up of 13 amino acids. CDR3 residues: CASSQGVFETQYF. In nucleotides, the CDR3 is TGTGCCAGCAGCCAGGGTGTGTTTGAGACCCAGTACTTC.

The rearrangement joins TRBV6-5 to TRBJ1-3, with TRBD1 matching over 7 bases. The germline V gene encodes CDR1 MNHEY and CDR2 SVGAGI. This CDR3 region has 15 residues. V dropped 6 bases and J dropped 1; count of bases not matched to a gene: 6. The CDR3 spells CASRSLQGSGNTIYF. The DNA of the CDR3 is TGTGCCAGCAGAAGCCTACAGGGGTCTGGAAACACCATATATTTT.

The chain couples TRBV19 to TRBJ2-1; tentatively, D is TRBD2 (5 bases). Germline V gene data show CDR1 as LNHDA and CDR2 as SQIVND (reference sequence). CDR3 length equals 13 residues. The ends were cut back, 2 bases at V and 6 bases at J, with 8 bases in the middle. The chain's CDR3 is CASSIIRGNEQFF. The DNA of the CDR3 is TGTGCCAGTAGTATAATTCGGGGCAATGAGCAGTTCTTC.